The present T cell receptor (beta chain) was sequenced within a study of T cells in Graves' hyperthyroidism and ophthalmopathy. General study points: Most thyroid clonotypes expanded above 0.001 were also detected in blood. The model made its ophthalmopathy prediction, and onset followed a median approximately 7 months later.

Patients were excluded because of uncontrolled infection, other autoimmune disease, pregnancy or lactation. PBMCs were collected from an approximately 9.2 ml volume of fresh peripheral blood. This clonotype was observed a handful of times. The target antigen is unknown. What was amplified from RNA transcripts were TCR beta CDR3 regions. TCR CDR3 regions were first amplified by RT-PCR with HTBI primers. TCRdb reprocessed the multiplex PCR reads via MiXCR and lists one record per CDR3 protein. Counted here are about 460,000 distinct CDR3 sequences, approximately 23% occurring once; the ten biggest clones make up 45% to 50%. The receptor comes from a woman aged 70-85 years with Graves' ophthalmopathy. Material for sequencing was blood.

The CDR3 coding sequence is TGCAGTGCTAGTGAGACCTCGGGGTTCTATGGCTACACCTTC. It codes for CSASETSGFYGYTF. The chain is built from TRBV20-1 and TRBJ1-2; D remains unclear. From germline, CDR1 is DFQATT and CDR2 SNEGSKA (reference sequence). V was clipped by 3 bases and J by 4 bases, with 15 bases between them. The CDR3 has 14 amino acids.